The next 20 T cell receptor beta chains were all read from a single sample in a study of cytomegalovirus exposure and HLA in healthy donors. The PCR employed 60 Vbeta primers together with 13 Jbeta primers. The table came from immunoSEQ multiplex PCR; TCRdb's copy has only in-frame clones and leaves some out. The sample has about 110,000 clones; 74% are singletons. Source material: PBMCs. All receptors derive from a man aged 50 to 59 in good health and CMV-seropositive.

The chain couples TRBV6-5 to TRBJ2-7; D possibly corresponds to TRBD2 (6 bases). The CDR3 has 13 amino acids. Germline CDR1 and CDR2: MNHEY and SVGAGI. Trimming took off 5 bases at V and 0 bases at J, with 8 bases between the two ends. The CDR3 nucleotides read TGTGCCAGCAGTCGGACTATCTCCTACGAGCAGTACTTC. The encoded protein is CASSRTISYEQYF.

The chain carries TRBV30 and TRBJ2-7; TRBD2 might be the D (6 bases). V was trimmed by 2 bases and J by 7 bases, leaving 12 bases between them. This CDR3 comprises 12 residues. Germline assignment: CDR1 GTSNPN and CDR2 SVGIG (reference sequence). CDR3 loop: CAWSWGAGEQYF. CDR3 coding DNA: TGTGCCTGGAGTTGGGGTGCGGGGGAGCAGTACTTC.

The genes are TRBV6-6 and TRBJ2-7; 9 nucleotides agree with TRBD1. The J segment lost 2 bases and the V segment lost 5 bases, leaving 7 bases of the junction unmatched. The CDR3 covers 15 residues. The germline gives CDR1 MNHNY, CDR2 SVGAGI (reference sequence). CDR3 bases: TGTGCCAGCAGTCCCCCGGGACAGGGAGCCTACGAGCAGTACTTC. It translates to CASSPPGQGAYEQYF.

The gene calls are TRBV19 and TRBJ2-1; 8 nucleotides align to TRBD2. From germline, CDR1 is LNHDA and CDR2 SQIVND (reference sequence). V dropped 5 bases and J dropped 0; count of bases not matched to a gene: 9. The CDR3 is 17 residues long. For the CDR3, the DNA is TGTGCCAGTAGTCATCTAGCGGGCTACAGCTCCTACAATGAGCAGTTCTTC. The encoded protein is CASSHLAGYSSYNEQFF.

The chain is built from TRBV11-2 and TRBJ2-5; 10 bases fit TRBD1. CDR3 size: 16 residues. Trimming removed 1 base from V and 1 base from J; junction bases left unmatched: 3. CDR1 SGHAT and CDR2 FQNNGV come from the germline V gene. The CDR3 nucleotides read TGTGCCAGCAGCTTAGGGACAGGGGGTATCCAAGAGACCCAGTACTTC. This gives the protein CASSLGTGGIQETQYF. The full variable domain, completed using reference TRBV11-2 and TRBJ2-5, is EAGVAQSPRYKIIEKRQSVAFWCNPISGHATLYWYQQILGQGPKLLIQFQNNGVVDDSQLPKDRFSAERLKGVDSTLKIQPAKLEDSAVYLCASSLGTGGIQETQYFGPGTRLLVL.

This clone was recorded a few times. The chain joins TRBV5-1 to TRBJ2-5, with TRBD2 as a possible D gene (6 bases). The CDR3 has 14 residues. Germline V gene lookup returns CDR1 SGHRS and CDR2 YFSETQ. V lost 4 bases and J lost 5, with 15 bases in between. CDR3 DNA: TGCGCCAGCAGCCAAGTTCCGGGACTCGAGACCCAGTACTTC. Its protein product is CASSQVPGLETQYF.

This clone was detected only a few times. CDR3 bases: TGTGCCAGCAGCTTAAGGACCCTCGGAGGACAGCCCCAGCATTTT. It codes for CASSLRTLGGQPQHF. The chain combines TRBV7-8 with TRBJ1-5; D not certain. Germline V gives CDR1 SGHVS, CDR2 FQNEAQ. The CDR3 has 15 residues. V lost 2 bases and J lost 7, with 15 bases in between.

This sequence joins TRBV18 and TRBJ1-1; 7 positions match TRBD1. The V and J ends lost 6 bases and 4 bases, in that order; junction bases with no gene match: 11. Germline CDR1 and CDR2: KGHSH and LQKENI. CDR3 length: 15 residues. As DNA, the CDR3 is TGTGCCAGCTCCCCATCGACAGGGTCGTCCACTGAAGCTTTCTTT. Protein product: CASSPSTGSSTEAFF.

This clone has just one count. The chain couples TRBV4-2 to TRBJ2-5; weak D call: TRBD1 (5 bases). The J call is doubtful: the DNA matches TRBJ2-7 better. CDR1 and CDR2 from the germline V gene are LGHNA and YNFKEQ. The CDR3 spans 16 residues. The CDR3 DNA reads TGTGCCAGCAGCCAAGATATAACAGGTTATTCCTACGAGCAGTACTTC. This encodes CASSQDITGYSYEQYF.

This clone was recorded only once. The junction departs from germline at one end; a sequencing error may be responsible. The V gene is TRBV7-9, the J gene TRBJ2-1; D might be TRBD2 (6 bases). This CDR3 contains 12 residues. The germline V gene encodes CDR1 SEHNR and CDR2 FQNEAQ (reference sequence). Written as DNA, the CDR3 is TGTTCCAGCAGCCGAGGGAGGAATGAGCAGTTCTTC. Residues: CSSSRGRNEQFF.

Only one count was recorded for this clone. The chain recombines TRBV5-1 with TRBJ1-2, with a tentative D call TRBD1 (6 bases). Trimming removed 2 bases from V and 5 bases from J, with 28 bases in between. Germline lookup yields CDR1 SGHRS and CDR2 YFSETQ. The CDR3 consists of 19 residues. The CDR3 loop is CASSFHNGLDSLAIYGYTF. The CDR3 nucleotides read TGCGCCAGCAGCTTTCATAACGGATTGGACAGCCTCGCCATATATGGCTACACCTTC.

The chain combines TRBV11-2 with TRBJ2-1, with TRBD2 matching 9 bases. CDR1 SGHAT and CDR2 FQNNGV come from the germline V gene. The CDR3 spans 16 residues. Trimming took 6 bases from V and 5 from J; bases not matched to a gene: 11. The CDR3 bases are TGTGCCAGCAGGGGGCTGAGCGGGAGGCAACACAATGAGCAGTTCTTC. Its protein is CASRGLSGRQHNEQFF.

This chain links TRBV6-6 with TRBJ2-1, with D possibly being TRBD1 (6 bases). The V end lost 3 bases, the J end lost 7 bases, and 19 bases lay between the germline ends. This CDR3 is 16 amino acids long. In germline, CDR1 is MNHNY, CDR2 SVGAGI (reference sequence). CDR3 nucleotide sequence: TGTGCCAGCAGTTATCGGGACACCCCCCCCAAGAATGAGCAGTTCTTC. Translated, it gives CASSYRDTPPKNEQFF.

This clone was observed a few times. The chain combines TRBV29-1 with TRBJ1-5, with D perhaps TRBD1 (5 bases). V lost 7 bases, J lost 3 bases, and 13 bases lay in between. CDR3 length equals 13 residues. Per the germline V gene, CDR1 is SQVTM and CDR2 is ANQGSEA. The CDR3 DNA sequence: TGCAGCGCCTCTCGGGGGACCAATCAGCCCCAGCATTTT. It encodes CSASRGTNQPQHF.

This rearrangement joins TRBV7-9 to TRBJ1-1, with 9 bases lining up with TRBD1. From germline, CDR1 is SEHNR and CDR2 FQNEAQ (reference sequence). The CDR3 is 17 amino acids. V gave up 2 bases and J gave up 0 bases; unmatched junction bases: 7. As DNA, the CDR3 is TGTGCCAGCAGCTTATCTAGGACAGGGGTAGTGAACACTGAAGCTTTCTTT. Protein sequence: CASSLSRTGVVNTEAFF.

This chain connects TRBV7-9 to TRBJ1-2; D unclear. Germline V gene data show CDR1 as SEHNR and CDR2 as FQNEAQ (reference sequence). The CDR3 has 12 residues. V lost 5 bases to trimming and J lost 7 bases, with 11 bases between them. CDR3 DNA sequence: TGTGCCAGCAGCAACCGGGCGGGTGGCTACACCTTC. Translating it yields CASSNRAGGYTF.

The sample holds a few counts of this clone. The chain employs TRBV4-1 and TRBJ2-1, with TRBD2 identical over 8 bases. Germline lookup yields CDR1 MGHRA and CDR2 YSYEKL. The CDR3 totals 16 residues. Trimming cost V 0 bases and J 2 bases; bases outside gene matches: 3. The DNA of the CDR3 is TGCGCCAGCAGCCAAGAGTGGCGGGGGGCCTACAATGAGCAGTTCTTC. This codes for CASSQEWRGAYNEQFF.

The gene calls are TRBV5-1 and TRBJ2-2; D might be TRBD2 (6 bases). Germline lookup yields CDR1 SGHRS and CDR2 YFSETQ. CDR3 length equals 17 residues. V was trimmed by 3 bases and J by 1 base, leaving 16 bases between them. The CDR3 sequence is CASSSTAGRMNTGELFF. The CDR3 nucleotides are TGCGCCAGCAGCTCCACCGCGGGACGGATGAACACCGGGGAGCTGTTTTTT.

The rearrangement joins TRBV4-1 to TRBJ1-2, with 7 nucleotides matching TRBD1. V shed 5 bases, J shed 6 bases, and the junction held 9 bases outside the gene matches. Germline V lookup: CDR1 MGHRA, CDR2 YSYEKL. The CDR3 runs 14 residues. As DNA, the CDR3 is TGCGCCAGCAGCTATTATACCGGGACAGATGGCTACACCTTC. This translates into CASSYYTGTDGYTF.

The CDR3: CASSLGGRNTEAFF. CDR3 in DNA: TGTGCCAGCAGCTTAGGGGGCCGTAACACTGAAGCTTTCTTT. V and J are TRBV7-9 and TRBJ1-1, with D tentatively TRBD1 (5 bases). The CDR3 extends over 14 amino acids. CDR1 is SEHNR and CDR2 is FQNEAQ in the germline V gene (reference sequence). The V gene lost 1 base and the J gene lost 2 bases, with 8 bases spanning the gap. The full variable domain, with the rest looked up from reference TRBV7-9 and TRBJ1-1, is DTGVSQNPRHKITKRGQNVTFRCDPISEHNRLYWYRQTLGQGPEFLTYFQNEAQLEKSRLLSDRFSAERPKGSFSTLEIQRTEQGDSAMYLCASSLGGRNTEAFFGQGTRLTVV.